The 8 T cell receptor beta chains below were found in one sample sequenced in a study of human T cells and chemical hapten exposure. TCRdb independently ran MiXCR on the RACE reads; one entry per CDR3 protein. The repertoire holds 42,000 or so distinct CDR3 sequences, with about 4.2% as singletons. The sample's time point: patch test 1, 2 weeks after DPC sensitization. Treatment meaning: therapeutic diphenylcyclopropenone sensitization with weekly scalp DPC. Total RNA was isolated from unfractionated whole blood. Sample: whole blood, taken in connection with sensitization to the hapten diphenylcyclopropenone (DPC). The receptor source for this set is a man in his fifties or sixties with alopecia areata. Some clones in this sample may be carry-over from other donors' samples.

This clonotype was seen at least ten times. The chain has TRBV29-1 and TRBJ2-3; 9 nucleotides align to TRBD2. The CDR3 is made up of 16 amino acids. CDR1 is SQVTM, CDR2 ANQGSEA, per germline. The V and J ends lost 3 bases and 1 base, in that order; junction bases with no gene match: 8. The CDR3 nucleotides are TGCAGCGTTGATAGACTAGCGGAAGTAGGCACAGATACGCAGTATTTT. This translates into CSVDRLAEVGTDTQYF.

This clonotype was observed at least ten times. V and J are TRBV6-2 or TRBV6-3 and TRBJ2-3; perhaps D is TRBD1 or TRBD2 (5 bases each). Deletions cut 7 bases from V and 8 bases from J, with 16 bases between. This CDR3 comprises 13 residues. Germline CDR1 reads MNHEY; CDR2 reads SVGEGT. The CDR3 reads CASNGTSNGTQYF. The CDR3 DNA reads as TGTGCCAGCAACGGGACCAGTAATGGTACGCAGTATTTT.

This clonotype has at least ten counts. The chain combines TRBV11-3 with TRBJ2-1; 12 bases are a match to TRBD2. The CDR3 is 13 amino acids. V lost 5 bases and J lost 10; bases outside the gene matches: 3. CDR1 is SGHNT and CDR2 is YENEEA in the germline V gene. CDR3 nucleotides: TGTGCCAGCAGCGTCGGGACTAGCGGGGAGCAGTTCTTC. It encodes CASSVGTSGEQFF.

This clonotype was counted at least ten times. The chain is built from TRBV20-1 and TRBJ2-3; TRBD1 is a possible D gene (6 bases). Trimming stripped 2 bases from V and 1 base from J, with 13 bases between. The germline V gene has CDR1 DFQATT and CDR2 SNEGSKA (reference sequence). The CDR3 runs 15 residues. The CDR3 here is CSARLSGEGTDTQYF. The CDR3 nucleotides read TGCAGTGCTAGATTATCAGGGGAAGGCACAGATACGCAGTATTTT.

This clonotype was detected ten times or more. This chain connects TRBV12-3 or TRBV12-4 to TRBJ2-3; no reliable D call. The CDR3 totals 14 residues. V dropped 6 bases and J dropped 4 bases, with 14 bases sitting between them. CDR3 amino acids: CASSKSATPDTQYF. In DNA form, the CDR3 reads TGTGCCAGCAGCAAATCGGCGACACCAGATACGCAGTATTTT.

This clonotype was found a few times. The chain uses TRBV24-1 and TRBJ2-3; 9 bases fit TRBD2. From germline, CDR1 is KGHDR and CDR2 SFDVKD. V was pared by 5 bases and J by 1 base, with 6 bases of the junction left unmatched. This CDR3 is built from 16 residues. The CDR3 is CATSGDVAGGTDTQYF. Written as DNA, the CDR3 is TGTGCCACCAGTGGGGACGTAGCGGGAGGCACAGATACGCAGTATTTT.

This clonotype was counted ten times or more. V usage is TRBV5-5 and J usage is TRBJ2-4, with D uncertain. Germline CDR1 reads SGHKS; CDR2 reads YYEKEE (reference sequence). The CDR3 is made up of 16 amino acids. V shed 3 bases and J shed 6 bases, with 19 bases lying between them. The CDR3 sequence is CASSSALSGTVNIQYF. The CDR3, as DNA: TGTGCCAGCAGCTCAGCCCTTTCGGGCACGGTAAACATTCAGTACTTC.

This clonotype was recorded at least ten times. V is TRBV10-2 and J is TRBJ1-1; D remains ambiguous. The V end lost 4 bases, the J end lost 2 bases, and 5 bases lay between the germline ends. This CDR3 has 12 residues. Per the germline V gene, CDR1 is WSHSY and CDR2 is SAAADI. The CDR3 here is CASSVSNTEAFF. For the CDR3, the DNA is TGCGCCAGCAGTGTTTCCAACACTGAAGCTTTCTTT.